What follows are 20 T cell receptor beta chains derived from one specimen sequenced in a study of shared clonotypes between healthy human individuals. Clones were read by immunoSEQ multiplex PCR, and TCRdb kept only the in-frame ones, dropping some. The table shows around 1.9 million clones, with approximately 94% occurring only once. Terminally differentiated effector memory CD45RA+ cells were excluded from the naive CD8 cells, which were CD45RO-negative and positively selected for CCR7. The specimen was naive CD8+ T cells from PBMCs. These receptors all stem from a man younger than 30 in good health. Some clones in this sample may be carry-over from other donors' samples.

CDR3 in DNA: TGTGCCAGCAGTGAAAGGGGGGCAGTAAACTATGGCTACACCTTC. Its translation: CASSERGAVNYGYTF. The chain uses TRBV6-1 and TRBJ1-2, with a weak D call TRBD1 (6 bases). The CDR3 covers 15 residues. Germline CDR1 MNHNS, CDR2 SASEGT. The V gene lost 2 bases and the J gene lost 2 bases, with 12 bases spanning the gap.

As for this clone: Other DNA sequences in this specimen translate into the identical CDR3. The chain links TRBV29-1 to TRBJ2-1; tentative D call: TRBD2 (5 bases). In germline, CDR1 is SQVTM, CDR2 ANQGSEA. Trimming cost V 4 bases and J 0 bases, with 7 bases left between them. CDR3 length equals 13 residues. The CDR3 loop is CSVVGSSYNEQFF. DNA of the CDR3: TGCAGCGTTGTGGGGAGCTCCTACAATGAGCAGTTCTTC.

CDR3 sequence (DNA): TGTGCCAGCAGCTTGACAGGGTGGGATCAGCCCCAGCATTTT. This sequence encodes CASSLTGWDQPQHF. The chain has TRBV5-6 and TRBJ1-5, with a possible D match to TRBD1 (6 bases). The CDR3 runs 14 residues. The germline CDR1 and CDR2 sequences are SGHDT and YYEEEE. Trimming took 1 base from V and 5 from J, leaving 10 bases between them.

The rearrangement uses TRBV30 and TRBJ2-7; TRBD1 matches at 8 bases. There are 13 residues in the CDR3. Germline V lookup: CDR1 GTSNPN, CDR2 SVGIG (reference sequence). J lost 6 bases, V lost 3 bases, and 7 bases had no gene match. This chain's CDR3 is CAWRDTGGREQYF. In DNA form, the CDR3 reads TGTGCCTGGAGGGATACAGGGGGACGCGAGCAGTACTTC.

The DNA of the CDR3 is TGCGCCAGCAGCCAGTACGAGGGCTACGAGCAGTACTTC. Its translation: CASSQYEGYEQYF. The chain employs TRBV4-3 and TRBJ2-7; TRBD2 might be the D (5 bases). In germline, CDR1 is LGHNA, CDR2 YSLEER. CDR3 length equals 13 residues. Trimming removed 3 bases from V and 3 bases from J, with 9 bases in between.

The chain is built from TRBV7-8 and TRBJ2-5; the D gene is possibly TRBD1 (5 bases). The CDR3 has 12 residues. The germline V gene encodes CDR1 SGHVS and CDR2 FQNEAQ. The germline V and J ends were trimmed by 5 bases and 7 bases, with 11 bases remaining between them. CDR3 bases: TGTGCCAGCAGCCTCGTTAGGGGGACCCAGTACTTC. Residues: CASSLVRGTQYF.

The chain recombines TRBV4-3 with TRBJ2-7; 10 bases are shared with TRBD2. The germline CDR1 and CDR2 sequences are LGHNA and YSLEER. The CDR3 runs to 15 residues. V shed 1 base, J shed 5 bases, and the junction held 5 bases outside the gene matches. CDR3 region: CASSQGGLAGDEQYF. DNA for the CDR3: TGCGCCAGCAGCCAAGGTGGGCTAGCGGGAGACGAGCAGTACTTC.

With respect to this clone: The identical CDR3 is also encoded by other nucleotide sequences in the sample. This chain connects TRBV7-9 to TRBJ2-7; possible D gene TRBD2, 5 bases. The ends were cut back, 5 bases at V and 2 bases at J, with 13 bases in the middle. This CDR3 is built from 14 residues. Germline V lookup: CDR1 SEHNR, CDR2 FQNEAQ (reference sequence). The CDR3 DNA reads TGTGCCAGCAGCCGCCGCGGGCTACCCTACGAGCAGTACTTC. Protein: CASSRRGLPYEQYF.

The chain carries TRBV5-1 and TRBJ2-1; possible D gene TRBD2, 5 bases. Deletions cut 0 bases from V and 2 bases from J, with 12 bases between. CDR3 length: 16 residues. Germline values: CDR1 SGHRS, CDR2 YFSETQ. CDR3 sequence reads: CASSLAREPPYNEQFF. DNA for the CDR3: TGCGCCAGCAGCTTGGCGAGGGAGCCCCCCTACAATGAGCAGTTCTTC.

This rearrangement joins TRBV11-2 to TRBJ1-2; TRBD1 matches at 7 bases. Germline CDR1 reads SGHAT; CDR2 reads FQNNGV. The ends lost 1 base at V and 5 bases at J; junction bases unmatched: 10. The CDR3 has 16 residues. CDR3 residues: CASSLGQGTGMYGYTF. DNA for the CDR3: TGTGCCAGCAGCTTAGGACAGGGCACCGGCATGTATGGCTACACCTTC.

The CDR3 DNA reads as TGTGCCAGCAGTTTGCGCGGGACAGGGGGTAGGAGCAATCAGCCCCAGCATTTT. Its translation is CASSLRGTGGRSNQPQHF. The V and J genes are TRBV28 and TRBJ1-5, with 11 nucleotides matching TRBD1. Germline V gene data show CDR1 as MDHEN and CDR2 as SYDVKM. The V gene end was trimmed by 3 bases and the J gene end by 1 base; junction bases not matched to a gene: 8. There are 18 residues in the CDR3.

CDR3 nucleotides: TGTGCCAGCTCACCACCGGGCCAGCCGAATCAGCCCCAGCATTTT. This sequence encodes CASSPPGQPNQPQHF. The chain links TRBV18 to TRBJ1-5; D remains ambiguous. CDR3 length: 15 residues. Trimming left V 0 bases short and J 4 bases short, with 10 bases between. Germline V gene data show CDR1 as KGHSH and CDR2 as LQKENI.

The chain links TRBV6-5 to TRBJ2-5; D possibly uses TRBD1 or TRBD2 (6 bases each). V shed 2 bases and J shed 5 bases, with 12 bases lying between them. The CDR3 covers 14 residues. Germline CDR1 MNHEY, CDR2 SVGAGI. In DNA, the CDR3 is TGTGCCAGCAGTTACACGGGGGCGAGGGAGACCCAGTACTTC. Encoded protein: CASSYTGARETQYF.

The chain links TRBV4-2 to TRBJ1-2, with 7 bases lining up with TRBD1. The CDR3 extends over 13 amino acids. The germline V gene encodes CDR1 LGHNA and CDR2 YNFKEQ. V shed 5 bases and J 5 bases; nucleotides not matched to a gene: 5. CDR3 in DNA: TGTGCCAGCAGCTACGGGACAGAGTATGGCTACACCTTC. Its translation: CASSYGTEYGYTF.

This clone was recorded once. The gene calls are TRBV9 and TRBJ1-1; D unclear. The CDR3 is made up of 14 amino acids. The V end was cut by 4 bases, the J end by 10 bases, with 20 bases between. Germline V CDR1 and CDR2: SGDLS, YYNGEE. The CDR3 loop is CASSSGTRPERAFF. DNA for the CDR3: TGTGCCAGCAGCTCGGGTACACGACCGGAGAGAGCTTTCTTT.

V usage is TRBV14 and J usage is TRBJ1-2; weak D call: TRBD1 (5 bases). The CDR3 spans 16 residues. CDR1 is SGHDN and CDR2 is FVKESK in the germline V gene. The ends were cut back, 0 bases at V and 5 bases at J, with 16 bases in the middle. CDR3 protein: CASSQESGTLEYGYTF. CDR3 in DNA: TGTGCCAGCAGCCAAGAGTCGGGGACCCTGGAGTATGGCTACACCTTC.

The rearrangement joins TRBV27 to TRBJ1-5; 9 nucleotides match TRBD1. With V trimmed by 0 bases and J by 4 bases, 4 bases remained unmatched. This CDR3 contains 16 residues. Germline V gene sequence: CDR1 MNHEY, CDR2 SMNVEV (reference sequence). CDR3 nucleotide sequence: TGTGCCAGCAGTTTATCGGGGACAGGGATAAATCAGCCCCAGCATTTT. This sequence encodes CASSLSGTGINQPQHF.

V usage is TRBV28 and J usage is TRBJ2-7, with D perhaps matching TRBD1 or TRBD2 (6 bases each). The CDR3 covers 14 residues. Germline CDR1 MDHEN, CDR2 SYDVKM. V gave up 3 bases and J gave up 3 bases, with 12 bases separating them. The CDR3 is CASSLGGPDYEQYF. The CDR3 DNA reads TGTGCCAGCAGTTTGGGGGGCCCAGACTACGAGCAGTACTTC.

V gene TRBV28 combines with J gene TRBJ2-7; D unclear. This CDR3 contains 16 residues. CDR1 is MDHEN and CDR2 is SYDVKM in the germline V gene. V dropped 5 bases and J dropped 1 base, with 18 bases sitting between them. CDR3 coding DNA: TGTGCCAGCAGTCCTCCCCTGACATTCAGTTCCTACGAGCAGTACTTC. Translated, it gives CASSPPLTFSSYEQYF.

The rearrangement uses TRBV6-5 and TRBJ2-3; no definite D call. Germline V gene lookup returns CDR1 MNHEY and CDR2 SVGAGI. V shed 6 bases and J shed 7 bases, with 14 bases lying between them. The CDR3 runs 13 residues. The CDR3 DNA reads as TGTGCCAGCAGGCCCAGCCTCGCGAATACGCAGTATTTT. It yields the protein CASRPSLANTQYF.